These 18 T cell receptor beta chains were all obtained from the same sample, sequenced in a study of CDR3 diversity in severe acne. TCRdb re-analysed the PCR reads in MiXCR, keeping a single row per CDR3 protein. The sample shows almost 85,000 distinct CDR3 sequences, under 65% of them seen only once. The specimen was blood. These receptors all stem from a male donor in good health, without acne.

This clonotype was counted between two and nine times. This sequence joins TRBV30 and TRBJ1-1; 7 positions agree with TRBD1. Trimming removed 4 bases from V and 1 base from J; junction bases left unmatched: 0. This CDR3 contains 12 residues. Germline CDR1 is GTSNPN and CDR2 is SVGIG (reference sequence). CDR3 residues: CAWTGGNTEAFF. The DNA of the CDR3 is TGTGCCTGGACAGGGGGGAACACTGAAGCTTTCTTT. Supplemented by reference TRBV30 and TRBJ1-1, the full variable domain reads SQTIHQWPATLVQPVGSPLSLECTVEGTSNPNLYWYRQAAGRGLQLLFYSVGIGQISSEVPQNLSASRPQDRQFILSSKKLLLSDSGFYLCAWTGGNTEAFFGQGTRLTVV.

This clonotype was detected many times. This sequence joins TRBV3-1 and TRBJ1-3; D is ambiguous. CDR1 and CDR2 (germline): LGHDT, YNNKEL (reference sequence). This CDR3 has 17 residues. Trimming left V 3 bases short and J 0 bases short, with 15 bases between. The CDR3 DNA is TGTGCCAGCAGCCAGGCGGGAGACCTCCTCTCTGGAAACACCATATATTTT. Protein product: CASSQAGDLLSGNTIYF. Together with reference TRBV3-1 and TRBJ1-3, the CDR3 gives the full variable domain: DTAVSQTPKYLVTQMGNDKSIKCEQNLGHDTMYWYKQDSKKFLKIMFSYNNKELIINETVPNRFSPKSPDKAHLNLHINSLELGDSAVYFCASSQAGDLLSGNTIYFGEGSWLTVV.

Remarks on this clonotype: A junction boundary mismatches the germline segment, possibly from a read error. The chain recombines TRBV4-1 with TRBJ1-2; 10 bases match TRBD1. This CDR3 has 18 amino acids. Germline loops: CDR1 MGHRA, CDR2 YSYEKL. CDR3 sequence reads: CASSLGQGLTLDSDGYTF. The DNA of the CDR3 is TGCGCTAGCAGCCTGGGACAGGGGCTTACTCTTGATTCGGATGGCTACACCTTC.

This clonotype was detected ten times or more. This chain's CDR3 is CASSTVEAFF. CDR3 nucleotide sequence: TGTGCCAGCAGCACCGTTGAAGCTTTCTTT. V is TRBV11-2 and J is TRBJ1-1; D call uncertain. From germline, CDR1 is SGHAT and CDR2 FQNNGV. V shed 5 bases and J shed 7 bases, with 5 bases lying between them. The CDR3 runs to 10 residues.

This clonotype showed up many times. The rearrangement joins TRBV28 to TRBJ1-2; no definite D call. The CDR3 is made up of 12 amino acids. Germline-derived CDR1 and CDR2 are MDHEN and SYDVKM. V was trimmed by 3 bases and J by 4 bases, leaving 6 bases between them. CDR3 loop: CASSFDSYGYTF. CDR3 bases: TGTGCCAGCAGTTTCGATTCCTATGGCTACACCTTC.

V gene TRBV5-6 combines with J gene TRBJ2-2; D unclear. V was shortened by 5 bases and J by 2 bases, with 10 bases between the two germline ends. Germline CDR1 and CDR2: SGHDT and YYEEEE. The CDR3 runs to 14 residues. CDR3 sequence reads: CASRQLLNTGELFF. For the CDR3, the DNA is TGTGCCAGCAGACAGCTCCTAAACACCGGGGAGCTGTTTTTT. The whole variable domain, remainder taken from reference TRBV5-6 and TRBJ2-2, is DAGVTQSPTHLIKTRGQQVTLRCSPKSGHDTVSWYQQALGQGPQFIFQYYEEEERQRGNFPDRFSGHQFPNYSSELNVNALLLGDSALYLCASRQLLNTGELFFGEGSRLTVL.

The CDR3 coding sequence is TGCAGCACCAGGGATTGGGGAAACACCATATATTTT. Its protein product is CSTRDWGNTIYF. The chain employs TRBV20-1 and TRBJ1-3, with TRBD1 as a possible D gene (5 bases). Germline-derived CDR1 and CDR2 are DFQATT and SNEGSKA (reference sequence). The CDR3 runs 12 residues.

This chain connects TRBV7-2 to TRBJ2-7; a possible D gene is TRBD2 (6 bases). This CDR3 spans 15 amino acids. Trimming cost V 5 bases and J 2 bases, with 16 bases left between them. The V gene's germline CDR1 is SGHTA and CDR2 FQGNSA. The CDR3 DNA sequence: TGTGCCAGCAGCGTGGAGGGTGGCGGTGCCTACGAGCAGTACTTC. As protein: CASSVEGGGAYEQYF. Looking up the rest from reference TRBV7-2 and TRBJ2-7 gives the full variable domain: GAGVSQSPSNKVTEKGKDVELRCDPISGHTALYWYRQSLGQGLEFLIYFQGNSAPDKSGLPSDRFSAERTGGSVSTLTIQRTQQEDSAVYLCASSVEGGGAYEQYFGPGTRLTVT.

The chain employs TRBV14 and TRBJ2-7; 10 positions agree with TRBD1. The CDR3 spans 16 residues. Losses at the gene ends were 2 bases for V and 5 bases for J; bases not matched to a gene: 9. The germline V gene has CDR1 SGHDN and CDR2 FVKESK. CDR3 region: CASSQRVGQGSHEQYF. The CDR3 DNA reads as TGTGCCAGCAGCCAAAGGGTGGGACAGGGGTCACACGAGCAGTACTTC.

V gene TRBV6-4 combines with J gene TRBJ1-3; 7 bases match TRBD1. CDR1 and CDR2 (germline): MRHNA, SNTAGT. The CDR3 is 17 residues long. The ends lost 6 bases at V and 8 bases at J; junction bases unmatched: 19. The CDR3 bases are TGTGCCAGCAGAAAGGGGGGGCAGGGGGACTATGGCTACACCATATATTTT. Its translation is CASRKGGQGDYGYTIYF.

CDR3 residues: CASSHNANTGELFF. The DNA of the CDR3 is TGTGCCAGCAGCCACAACGCGAACACCGGGGAGCTGTTTTTT. The chain couples TRBV5-6 to TRBJ2-2; D call uncertain. This CDR3 comprises 14 residues. Germline V CDR1 and CDR2: SGHDT, YYEEEE. V lost 4 bases and J lost 0, with 7 bases in between.

This clonotype was counted ten times or more. The rearrangement joins TRBV29-1 to TRBJ2-1; TRBD2 is a possible D gene (6 bases). The V and J ends lost 3 bases and 6 bases respectively, with 15 bases between them. Looked up from germline, CDR1 is SQVTM and CDR2 is ANQGSEA. CDR3 length equals 14 residues. The CDR3 DNA sequence: TGCAGCGTTGATCTCCAGACTAGGCGCAATGAGCAGTTCTTC. Its protein product is CSVDLQTRRNEQFF.

This chain uses TRBV25-1 with TRBJ2-7, with TRBD1 matching over 7 bases. Unmatched junction bases numbered 15, after V lost 10 bases and J lost 3 bases. In germline, CDR1 is MGHDK, CDR2 SYGVNS. This CDR3 comprises 15 residues. CDR3 region: CATALTGTEGYEQYF. In DNA form, the CDR3 reads TGTGCCACCGCACTCACCGGGACAGAGGGCTACGAGCAGTACTTC.

The chain recombines TRBV24-1 with TRBJ2-7; TRBD1 agrees at 11 bases. This CDR3 has 16 residues. Germline V gene lookup returns CDR1 KGHDR and CDR2 SFDVKD. J lost 3 bases, V lost 4 bases, and 7 bases had no gene match. The chain's CDR3 is CATSDPRDRGNYEQYF. CDR3 sequence (DNA): TGTGCCACCAGTGACCCCCGGGACAGGGGGAACTACGAGCAGTACTTC.

The V and J genes are TRBV7-3 and TRBJ2-7; a weak D match, TRBD2 (5 bases). The CDR3 consists of 13 residues. The V end was cut by 0 bases, the J end by 7 bases, with 10 bases between. In germline, CDR1 is SGHTA, CDR2 FQGTGA. The CDR3 DNA reads TGTGCCAGCAGCTTAACCGGGATTGGGGAGCAGTACTTC. It translates to CASSLTGIGEQYF.

Judged by abundance, this clonotype is medium-sized. The chain has TRBV7-6 and TRBJ2-1; D gene unclear. The CDR3 is 12 residues long. Germline V gives CDR1 SGHVS, CDR2 FNYEAQ. V gave up 5 bases and J gave up 6 bases, with 8 bases separating them. The CDR3 spells CASSPLGNEQFF. CDR3 DNA sequence: TGTGCCAGCAGCCCCCTGGGCAATGAGCAGTTCTTC.

The chain recombines TRBV7-6 with TRBJ2-7; D tentatively reads TRBD1 or TRBD2 (5 bases each). Germline assignment: CDR1 SGHVS and CDR2 FNYEAQ. The CDR3 is 14 residues long. Trimming left V 2 bases short and J 3 bases short, with 11 bases between. CDR3 coding DNA: TGTGCCAGCAGCTTAATGGGGGATGGCTACGAGCAGTACTTC. Residues: CASSLMGDGYEQYF.

The rearrangement links TRBV30 to TRBJ2-7; D remains ambiguous. The germline CDR1 and CDR2 sequences are GTSNPN and SVGIG (reference sequence). The germline V and J ends were trimmed by 0 bases and 4 bases, with 4 bases remaining between them. This CDR3 is built from 11 residues. This CDR3 reads CAWSVRYEQYF. CDR3 DNA: TGTGCCTGGAGTGTACGGTACGAGCAGTACTTC.